Each of the 29 T cell receptor beta chains below was sequenced from the same sample in a study of cytomegalovirus exposure and HLA in healthy donors. It was with 60 Vbeta and 13 Jbeta primers that the PCR ran. TCRdb's copy holds only in-frame clones and misses some; the assay was immunoSEQ multiplex PCR. Of around 85,000 clones listed, roughly 70% are singletons. The sequenced sample was PBMCs. The receptors derive from a man aged 25-40 years in good health and CMV-seropositive.

The rearrangement links TRBV19 to TRBJ2-2; 7 bases are a match to TRBD1. The V and J ends lost 5 bases and 2 bases, in that order; junction bases with no gene match: 2. The length of the CDR3 is 14 residues. Germline lookup yields CDR1 LNHDA and CDR2 SQIVND (reference sequence). The CDR3 loop is CASSRTGNTGELFF. CDR3 nucleotide sequence: TGTGCCAGTAGTCGGACAGGCAACACCGGGGAGCTGTTTTTT.

The V gene is TRBV6-5, the J gene TRBJ1-2, with TRBD1 matching over 8 bases. There are 14 residues in the CDR3. The junction had 7 bases not matched to a gene; V was cut back by 6 bases and J by 4 bases. CDR1 and CDR2 (germline): MNHEY, SVGAGI. CDR3 sequence reads: CASSPGTGLYGYTF. CDR3 bases: TGTGCCAGCAGCCCGGGGACAGGCCTCTATGGCTACACCTTC.

In this sample, this clone turned up a few times. The chain combines TRBV5-4 with TRBJ2-3; D remains ambiguous. V was clipped by 0 bases and J by 5 bases, with 10 bases between them. The CDR3 has 14 residues. The germline CDR1 and CDR2 sequences are SGHNT and YYREEE (reference sequence). CDR3 coding DNA: TGTGCCAGCAGCTTGGGTCAGGCAGGAGATACGCAGTATTTT. Protein sequence: CASSLGQAGDTQYF.

The chain joins TRBV4-2 to TRBJ2-3, with 9 bases matching TRBD2. Germline CDR1 reads LGHNA; CDR2 reads YNFKEQ. The CDR3 is 15 amino acids. With V trimmed by 3 bases and J by 3 bases, 4 bases remained unmatched. In DNA form, the CDR3 reads TGTGCCAGCAGCCAGAGAGCGGGGGGAACAGATACGCAGTATTTT. Translating it yields CASSQRAGGTDTQYF.

The chain joins TRBV15 to TRBJ2-7; 11 bases agree with TRBD1. From germline, CDR1 is LNHNV and CDR2 YYDKDF (reference sequence). This CDR3 is built from 17 residues. V lost 0 bases and J lost 4; bases outside the gene matches: 8. In nucleotides, the CDR3 is TGTGCCACCAGCAGAGATGAGGGGGGACAGGGGGTGTACGAGCAGTACTTC. Its translation: CATSRDEGGQGVYEQYF.

As concerns this clone: The junction differs from germline at one of its ends, possibly a read error. The J gene is TRBJ1-2, the V gene TRBV6-5; D is unclear. This CDR3 is 12 amino acids long. Germline V gene lookup returns CDR1 MNHEY and CDR2 SVGAGI. Here the CDR3 DNA reads TGTGCCACCAACCACGCGAACTATGGCTACCCCTTC. It specifies CATNHANYGYPF.

The chain has TRBV7-9 and TRBJ2-7, with 8 positions matching TRBD1. With 8 bases clipped from V and 2 bases from J, the junction kept 8 bases outside the gene matches. The CDR3 spans 14 residues. Germline lookup yields CDR1 SEHNR and CDR2 FQNEAQ (reference sequence). The CDR3 protein is CASRPGQGTYEQYF. The CDR3, as DNA: TGTGCCAGCCGCCCCGGACAGGGTACCTACGAGCAGTACTTC. Based on the CDR3 plus reference TRBV7-9 and TRBJ2-7, the full variable domain is DTGVSQNPRHKITKRGQNVTFRCDPISEHNRLYWYRQTLGQGPEFLTYFQNEAQLEKSRLLSDRFSAERPKGSFSTLEIQRTEQGDSAMYLCASRPGQGTYEQYFGPGTRLTVT.

The chain joins TRBV7-9 to TRBJ1-2, with 7 bases aligning to TRBD1. V was pared by 1 base and J by 4 bases, with 15 bases of the junction left unmatched. The CDR3 covers 18 residues. The germline CDR1 and CDR2 sequences are SEHNR and FQNEAQ (reference sequence). CDR3 protein: CASSLVPSDREVAYGYTF. The DNA of the CDR3 is TGTGCCAGCAGCTTAGTCCCCTCTGACAGGGAGGTCGCCTATGGCTACACCTTC.

The J gene is TRBJ2-4, the V gene TRBV18; tentative D call: TRBD2 (6 bases). This CDR3 region has 16 residues. Deletions cut 3 bases from V and 0 bases from J, with 12 bases between. Germline V gene sequence: CDR1 KGHSH, CDR2 LQKENI. The CDR3 loop is CASSPVADLAKNIQYF. CDR3 sequence (DNA): TGTGCCAGCTCACCCGTAGCGGACCTAGCCAAAAACATTCAGTACTTC.

This chain uses TRBV5-6 with TRBJ1-2; D is possibly TRBD1 (6 bases). Trimming pared 0 bases from V and 0 bases from J, leaving 6 bases between. This CDR3 contains 14 residues. The germline CDR1 and CDR2 sequences are SGHDT and YYEEEE. The CDR3: CASSLGQANYGYTF. The CDR3 DNA follows: TGTGCCAGCAGCTTGGGACAGGCTAACTATGGCTACACCTTC.

The gene calls are TRBV5-1 and TRBJ2-7; no reliable D call. CDR1 and CDR2 from the germline V gene are SGHRS and YFSETQ. Deletions cut 5 bases from V and 4 bases from J, with 7 bases between. This CDR3 contains 11 residues. Written as DNA, the CDR3 is TGCGCCAGCAGGAACGGTTACGAGCAGTACTTC. Translated: CASRNGYEQYF.

The chain uses TRBV7-2 and TRBJ2-3; D unclear. Trimming cost V 0 bases and J 5 bases, with 9 bases left between them. This CDR3 spans 14 amino acids. Germline CDR1 is SGHTA and CDR2 is FQGNSA. This CDR3 reads CASSLADRGDTQYF. As DNA, the CDR3 is TGTGCCAGCAGCTTAGCGGATAGAGGAGATACGCAGTATTTT.

The V and J genes are TRBV9 and TRBJ2-3; D might be TRBD2 (6 bases). The V gene lost 0 bases and the J gene lost 4 bases, with 15 bases spanning the gap. The germline CDR1 and CDR2 sequences are SGDLS and YYNGEE. The CDR3 is made up of 16 amino acids. CDR3 region: CASSVEAGRSPDTQYF. CDR3 nucleotide sequence: TGTGCCAGCAGCGTAGAGGCAGGGAGGTCTCCAGATACGCAGTATTTT. Based on the CDR3 plus reference TRBV9 and TRBJ2-3, the full variable domain is DSGVTQTPKHLITATGQRVTLRCSPRSGDLSVYWYQQSLDQGLQFLIQYYNGEERAKGNILERFSAQQFPDLHSELNLSSLELGDSALYFCASSVEAGRSPDTQYFGPGTRLTVL.

This chain joins TRBV2 and TRBJ2-7; TRBD2 is a possible D gene (6 bases). V shed 4 bases and J shed 1 base, with 8 bases lying between them. CDR1 SNHLY and CDR2 FYNNEI come from the germline V gene. This CDR3 region has 13 residues. This CDR3 reads CASSVGTSYEQYF. The CDR3 DNA follows: TGTGCCAGCAGTGTAGGGACTTCCTACGAGCAGTACTTC.

The rearrangement joins TRBV2 to TRBJ1-5; perhaps TRBD1 as D (5 bases). Germline CDR1 reads SNHLY; CDR2 reads FYNNEI. V dropped 4 bases and J dropped 0 bases, with 10 bases sitting between them. There are 15 residues in the CDR3. The CDR3 sequence is CASSGQGNSNQPQHF. The CDR3 DNA follows: TGTGCCAGCAGTGGTCAGGGCAATAGCAATCAGCCCCAGCATTTT. Using reference TRBV2 and TRBJ1-5 for the parts outside the CDR3, the full variable domain is EPEVTQTPSHQVTQMGQEVILRCVPISNHLYFYWYRQILGQKVEFLVSFYNNEISEKSEIFDDQFSVERPDGSNFTLKIRSTKLEDSAMYFCASSGQGNSNQPQHFGDGTRLSIL.

The chain carries TRBV30 and TRBJ2-7, with TRBD2 matching 13 bases. V trimming: 1 base; J trimming: 7 bases; junction bases outside the gene matches: 4. Germline lookup yields CDR1 GTSNPN and CDR2 SVGIG (reference sequence). The CDR3 spans 14 residues. The CDR3 DNA reads as TGTGCCTGGAGTGGGACTAGCGGGAGCATAGAGCAGTACTTC. It yields the protein CAWSGTSGSIEQYF.

The chain is built from TRBV5-4 and TRBJ1-6; TRBD1 aligns across 8 bases. This CDR3 contains 15 residues. The germline V gene encodes CDR1 SGHNT and CDR2 YYREEE (reference sequence). Trimming cost V 4 bases and J 7 bases; bases outside gene matches: 7. CDR3 DNA: TGTGCCAGCAGCGTCGGACAGGGAACGAATTCACCCCTCCACTTT. Translating gives CASSVGQGTNSPLHF.

The count of this clone is one. The V and J genes are TRBV19 and TRBJ1-5; 7 bases map to TRBD1. The CDR3 extends over 14 amino acids. Germline V CDR1 and CDR2: LNHDA, SQIVND (reference sequence). Losses at the gene ends were 10 bases for V and 3 bases for J; bases not matched to a gene: 9. CDR3 nucleotides: TGTGCCACCAGGGACAGAACGTTCAATCAGCCCCAGCATTTT. Translation gives CATRDRTFNQPQHF.

The V and J genes are TRBV16 and TRBJ1-1; D remains ambiguous. The length of the CDR3 is 15 residues. CDR1 and CDR2 (germline): KGHSY, FQNENV. V was pared by 4 bases and J by 0 bases, with 12 bases between. CDR3 DNA: TGTGCCAGCAGCCTGTTCGGCCAGGTGAACACTGAAGCTTTCTTT. Its protein product is CASSLFGQVNTEAFF.

The chain carries TRBV14 and TRBJ2-5; 11 nucleotides line up with TRBD2. Germline V gene lookup returns CDR1 SGHDN and CDR2 FVKESK. The CDR3 spans 15 residues. With 4 bases clipped from V and 4 bases from J, the junction kept 5 bases outside the gene matches. The CDR3 region has the DNA TGTGCCAGCAGCCCTGGGACTAGCGGAATAGAGACCCAGTACTTC. This encodes CASSPGTSGIETQYF.

The chain links TRBV6-5 to TRBJ2-5, with D possibly TRBD1 on 5 matching bases. Trimming took off 0 bases at V and 13 bases at J, with 15 bases between the two ends. The germline CDR1 and CDR2 sequences are MNHEY and SVGAGI. This CDR3 is built from 13 residues. The CDR3 reads CASSYSIVQAPYF. The CDR3 DNA follows: TGTGCCAGCAGTTACTCGATCGTACAGGCCCCGTACTTC.

The gene calls are TRBV28 and TRBJ2-1, with 7 bases that match TRBD2. V shed 3 bases, J shed 9 bases, and the junction held 5 bases outside the gene matches. Germline-derived CDR1 and CDR2 are MDHEN and SYDVKM. The CDR3 consists of 13 residues. In DNA, the CDR3 is TGTGCCAGCAGTTTGGGGGGGTCTTCTGAGCAGTTCTTC. Protein product: CASSLGGSSEQFF.

This CDR3 is CASSSVYSGNTIYF. The CDR3 bases are TGTGCCAGTAGTTCGGTCTATTCTGGAAACACCATATATTTT. The chain combines TRBV19 with TRBJ1-3; D is ambiguous. Germline values: CDR1 LNHDA, CDR2 SQIVND (reference sequence). The CDR3 is 14 amino acids. The V gene lost 5 bases and the J gene lost 1 base, with 9 bases spanning the gap. The full variable domain, in which reference TRBV19 and TRBJ1-3 provide the parts outside the CDR3, is DGGITQSPKYLFRKEGQNVTLSCEQNLNHDAMYWYRQDPGQGLRLIYYSQIVNDFQKGDIAEGYSVSREKKESFPLTVTSAQKNPTAFYLCASSSVYSGNTIYFGEGSWLTVV.

J is TRBJ2-1 and V is TRBV5-4, with D tentatively TRBD2 (6 bases). Trimming stripped 0 bases from V and 4 bases from J, with 17 bases between. Per the germline V gene, CDR1 is SGHNT and CDR2 is YYREEE (reference sequence). The CDR3 runs to 17 residues. Here the CDR3 reads CASSLEVRREWYNEQFF. The CDR3 nucleotides read TGTGCCAGCAGCTTGGAGGTTCGGAGGGAGTGGTACAATGAGCAGTTCTTC.

The chain has TRBV19 and TRBJ1-6; D perhaps matches TRBD1 (5 bases). CDR3 length: 14 residues. Germline values: CDR1 LNHDA, CDR2 SQIVND (reference sequence). V was trimmed by 5 bases and J by 5 bases, leaving 10 bases between them. In nucleotides, the CDR3 is TGTGCCAGTAGTCCCGGGACTCATAATTCACCCCTCCACTTT. Translated, it gives CASSPGTHNSPLHF.

The chain has TRBV9 and TRBJ2-3, with D possibly TRBD1 on 5 matching bases. V lost 4 bases and J 2 bases, leaving 17 bases between the germline ends. CDR3 length equals 16 residues. Germline loops: CDR1 SGDLS, CDR2 YYNGEE. CDR3 protein: CASSLGADGLTDTQYF. As DNA, the CDR3 is TGTGCCAGCAGCCTTGGGGCGGACGGCCTCACAGATACGCAGTATTTT.

The chain recombines TRBV7-6 with TRBJ2-5; a possible D gene is TRBD2 (5 bases). From germline, CDR1 is SGHVS and CDR2 FNYEAQ. The V gene lost 1 base and the J gene lost 5 bases, with 11 bases spanning the gap. The CDR3 totals 14 residues. For the CDR3, the DNA is TGTGCCAGCAGCTTAGAATTCACGGGGGAGACCCAGTACTTC. It yields the protein CASSLEFTGETQYF.

This clone has just a few counts. The V call is TRBV6-4, the J call TRBJ1-5; 8 nucleotides agree with TRBD1. This CDR3 is 17 amino acids long. Trimming took 5 bases from V and 2 from J; bases not matched to a gene: 11. Germline CDR1 reads MRHNA; CDR2 reads SNTAGT. The CDR3 loop is CASSPQPGGDGNQPQHF. CDR3 nucleotide sequence: TGTGCCAGCAGTCCGCAACCAGGGGGCGACGGCAATCAGCCCCAGCATTTT.

This chain links TRBV7-3 with TRBJ1-3; D possibly corresponds to TRBD1 (5 bases). Per the germline V gene, CDR1 is SGHTA and CDR2 is FQGTGA. This CDR3 is built from 13 residues. Trimming removed 5 bases at V and 4 bases at J, with 9 bases between. The CDR3 sequence: CASSPGQGNTIYF. CDR3 DNA: TGTGCCAGCAGCCCCGGACAAGGAAACACCATATATTTT.